The TCR beta chain described here comes from a study of CD8 T cells in ankylosing spondylitis. General study results and limits: Ankylosing spondylitis blood appeared to be characterized by a TCR beta motif of eight or nine highly homologous variants. Disease-linked clones proved CD8+ and comparatively uncommon in peripheral blood.

The V end lost 4 bases, the J end lost 3 bases, and 4 bases lay between the germline ends. Germline V gene data show CDR1 as SQVTM and CDR2 as ANQGSEA. This CDR3 contains 11 residues. This clonotype was detected many times. The antigen remains undetermined. TCRdb ran MiXCR on the 5' RACE reads and lists one entry per CDR3 protein. This sample has over 200,000 distinct CDR3 sequences, with 15% to 20% found just once. The TCR was taken from a male donor with ankylosing spondylitis. The V call is TRBV29-1, the J call TRBJ2-1; D uncertain. Sequenced: blood, either unsorted or a sorted T cell fraction (not recorded which). In DNA form, the CDR3 reads TGCAGCGTTGTCCTCTACAATGAGCAGTTCTTC. Its translation is CSVVLYNEQFF.